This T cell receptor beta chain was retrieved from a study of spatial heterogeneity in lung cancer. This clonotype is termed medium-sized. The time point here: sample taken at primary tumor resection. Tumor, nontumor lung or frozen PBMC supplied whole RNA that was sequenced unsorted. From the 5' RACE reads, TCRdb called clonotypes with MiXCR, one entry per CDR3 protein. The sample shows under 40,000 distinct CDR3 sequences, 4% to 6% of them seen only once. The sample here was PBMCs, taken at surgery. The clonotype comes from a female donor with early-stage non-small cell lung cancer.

This chain's CDR3 is CASSLWGGNNEQFF. CDR3 DNA sequence: TGTGCCAGCAGCTTATGGGGTGGGAACAATGAGCAGTTCTTC. This chain uses TRBV7-6 with TRBJ2-1, with unresolved D. The V and J ends lost 2 bases and 5 bases respectively, with 10 bases between them. The CDR3 is 14 residues long. Per germline, CDR1 SGHVS and CDR2 FNYEAQ.